This entry lists 16 T cell receptor beta chains sequenced from one sample in a study of OX40 agonist ivuxolimab in advanced cancers. Receptor libraries were prepared by the immunoSEQ multiplex PCR assay. Held by TCRdb, this immuneACCESS table contains in-frame sequences only and omits some clones. Under half of the omission traces to an unresolved V gene where checked; the cause of the rest is unknown. The sample table contains about 15,000 clones; only one count was recorded for over 55% of them. The top ten hold about 8.4% of the sample. The sample in question was CD4+ or CD8+ T cells sorted from blood, obtained in a trial of the OX40 agonist ivuxolimab. The receptor source for this set is an adult with an advanced solid tumor such as melanoma, head and neck, liver or kidney cancer.

By sample fraction, this clone is medium-sized. This chain uses TRBV9 with TRBJ1-1; D unclear. Germline V gene lookup returns CDR1 SGDLS and CDR2 YYNGEE. The CDR3 runs 15 residues. Trimming took off 0 bases at V and 3 bases at J, with 12 bases between the two ends. The CDR3 region is CASSVGPGGDTEAFF. CDR3 nucleotide sequence: TGTGCCAGCAGCGTAGGCCCTGGCGGGGACACTGAAGCTTTCTTT.

The gene calls are TRBV29-1 and TRBJ2-1, with 7 positions matching TRBD2. Per germline, CDR1 SQVTM and CDR2 ANQGSEA. V lost 0 bases and J lost 8; bases outside the gene matches: 10. The CDR3 is 15 residues long. Written as DNA, the CDR3 is TGCAGCGTTGAAGAAGGTTCTGGGGGGGTCGATGAGCAGTTCTTC. This encodes CSVEEGSGGVDEQFF.

This clone was observed a handful of times. This rearrangement joins TRBV5-5 to TRBJ2-5; 10 bases match TRBD2. CDR3 length: 15 residues. Germline V gives CDR1 SGHKS, CDR2 YYEKEE (reference sequence). V was clipped by 2 bases and J by 4 bases; unmatched bases: 5. The DNA of the CDR3 is TGTGCCAGCAGCTTTCTAGCGGGGGCTAGAGAGACCCAGTACTTC. Amino acid sequence: CASSFLAGARETQYF.

This chain joins TRBV4-2 and TRBJ2-7, with D uncertain. This CDR3 is 14 amino acids long. Germline V CDR1 and CDR2: LGHNA, YNFKEQ. Trimming took 4 bases from V and 3 from J, leaving 13 bases between them. Here the CDR3 reads CASSPSPADYEQYF. CDR3 nucleotides: TGTGCCAGCAGCCCCTCCCCGGCTGACTACGAGCAGTACTTC.

The chain is built from TRBV6-1 and TRBJ2-7; 11 bases agree with TRBD2. In germline, CDR1 is MNHNS, CDR2 SASEGT. The V gene end was trimmed by 6 bases and the J gene end by 5 bases; junction bases not matched to a gene: 9. The CDR3 runs 15 residues. CDR3 sequence reads: CASSLLAGAFNEQYF. CDR3 DNA sequence: TGTGCCAGCAGCCTACTAGCGGGGGCTTTTAACGAGCAGTACTTC.

This clone was counted a few times. This rearrangement joins TRBV7-9 to TRBJ1-1; D not resolved. Germline V gene lookup returns CDR1 SEHNR and CDR2 FQNEAQ (reference sequence). V was clipped by 4 bases and J by 1 base, with 10 bases between them. CDR3 length: 14 amino acids. The chain's CDR3 is CASSSVLGNTEAFF. For the CDR3, the DNA is TGTGCCAGCAGCTCGGTCCTTGGGAACACTGAAGCTTTCTTT. Full variable domain (missing parts from reference TRBV7-9 and TRBJ1-1): DTGVSQNPRHKITKRGQNVTFRCDPISEHNRLYWYRQTLGQGPEFLTYFQNEAQLEKSRLLSDRFSAERPKGSFSTLEIQRTEQGDSAMYLCASSSVLGNTEAFFGQGTRLTVV.

In its sample, this clone was seen a few times. The chain employs TRBV7-8 and TRBJ1-5, with 10 bases matching TRBD1. Germline V gene data show CDR1 as SGHVS and CDR2 as FQNEAQ. The CDR3 consists of 15 residues. V was clipped by 5 bases and J by 7 bases; unmatched bases: 8. DNA of the CDR3: TGTGCCAGCAGCCACGGGACAGGGGTAGACCAGCCCCAGCATTTT. It codes for CASSHGTGVDQPQHF. Looking up the rest from reference TRBV7-8 and TRBJ1-5 gives the full variable domain: GAGVSQSPRYKVAKRGQDVALRCDPISGHVSLFWYQQALGQGPEFLTYFQNEAQLDKSGLPSDRFFAERPEGSVSTLKIQRTQQEDSAVYLCASSHGTGVDQPQHFGDGTRLSIL.

V gene TRBV28 combines with J gene TRBJ1-6, with D unresolved. V was shortened by 7 bases and J by 8 bases, with 15 bases between the two germline ends. The CDR3 sequence is 14 residues long. CDR1 is MDHEN and CDR2 is SYDVKM in the germline V gene. Here the CDR3 reads CASTLRSHYSPLHF. The CDR3 coding sequence is TGTGCCAGCACCCTTAGGAGTCACTATTCACCCCTCCACTTT.

A few counts support this clone. The chain employs TRBV7-9 and TRBJ2-1; 7 positions agree with TRBD1. The V gene end was trimmed by 1 base and the J gene end by 9 bases; junction bases not matched to a gene: 3. The CDR3 is made up of 13 amino acids. CDR1 SEHNR and CDR2 FQNEAQ come from the germline V gene (reference sequence). The CDR3 region has the DNA TGTGCCAGCAGCTTAGGGACAGGAGGTGAGCAGTTCTTC. Protein product: CASSLGTGGEQFF.

The rearrangement uses TRBV28 and TRBJ2-1; tentative D call: TRBD1 (6 bases). V was trimmed by 5 bases and J by 8 bases, leaving 25 bases between them. CDR1 is MDHEN, CDR2 SYDVKM, per germline. The CDR3 sequence is 17 residues long. The CDR3 protein is CASSRTGSKVGGDEQFF. CDR3 nucleotide sequence: TGTGCCAGCAGTCGCACAGGGTCGAAGGTTGGAGGTGATGAGCAGTTCTTC.

The V call is TRBV2, the J call TRBJ1-5, with unresolved D. The germline V gene encodes CDR1 SNHLY and CDR2 FYNNEI. This CDR3 contains 12 residues. The V and J ends lost 6 bases and 4 bases respectively, with 7 bases between them. CDR3 bases: TGTGCCAGCAGGGGGAGAAATCAGCCCCAGCATTTT. Protein sequence: CASRGRNQPQHF.

In this sample, this clone turned up a few times. The chain carries TRBV2 and TRBJ2-7; D is perhaps TRBD1 or TRBD2 (5 bases each). Per the germline V gene, CDR1 is SNHLY and CDR2 is FYNNEI. This CDR3 is 13 amino acids long. Trimming pared 8 bases from V and 7 bases from J, leaving 18 bases between. CDR3 nucleotides: TGTGCCAGCGGGGAGTCCCAGGGTGGGGAGCAGTACTTC. Protein sequence: CASGESQGGEQYF.

This clone was seen a few times. The rearrangement uses TRBV19 and TRBJ2-7; D is unresolved. Trimming stripped 2 bases from V and 3 bases from J, with 8 bases between. Germline V lookup: CDR1 LNHDA, CDR2 SQIVND (reference sequence). CDR3 length equals 13 residues. CDR3 nucleotide sequence: TGTGCCAGTAGTATAAAGACCTTCTACGAGCAGTACTTC. Translating gives CASSIKTFYEQYF. Together with reference TRBV19 and TRBJ2-7, the CDR3 gives the full variable domain: DGGITQSPKYLFRKEGQNVTLSCEQNLNHDAMYWYRQDPGQGLRLIYYSQIVNDFQKGDIAEGYSVSREKKESFPLTVTSAQKNPTAFYLCASSIKTFYEQYFGPGTRLTVT.

The count of this clone is one. CDR3 residues: CASSADEKLFF. In DNA form, the CDR3 reads TGCGCCAGCAGTGCAGATGAAAAACTGTTTTTT. The chain uses TRBV10-2 and TRBJ1-4; no reliable D call. CDR3 length: 11 amino acids. The V end was cut by 4 bases, the J end by 6 bases, with 3 bases between. Germline-derived CDR1 and CDR2 are WSHSY and SAAADI.

In its sample, this clone is medium-sized. The rearrangement joins TRBV6-6 to TRBJ1-3; 8 positions match TRBD1. The CDR3 extends over 16 amino acids. Trimming at V came to 4 bases and at J to 3 bases, leaving 8 bases not matched to a gene. Germline V gene data show CDR1 as MNHNY and CDR2 as SVGAGI (reference sequence). In DNA, the CDR3 is TGTGCCAGCAGTTCCCCCCTGGACAGGGTTGGAAACACCATATATTTT. Amino acids: CASSSPLDRVGNTIYF.

The rearrangement uses TRBV13 and TRBJ2-1; 9 bases map to TRBD1. Trimming at V came to 5 bases and at J to 8 bases, leaving 7 bases not matched to a gene. Germline V CDR1 and CDR2: PRHDT, FYEKMQ (reference sequence). The length of the CDR3 is 14 residues. The CDR3 protein is CASSNRGLVDEQFF. The CDR3 region has the DNA TGTGCCAGCAGCAACAGGGGGCTGGTCGATGAGCAGTTCTTC. Full variable domain (missing parts from reference TRBV13 and TRBJ2-1): AAGVIQSPRHLIKEKRETATLKCYPIPRHDTVYWYQQGPGQDPQFLISFYEKMQSDKGSIPDRFSAQQFSDYHSELNMSSLELGDSALYFCASSNRGLVDEQFFGPGTRLTVL.